These 21 T cell receptor beta chains came from one sample sequenced in a study of naive and memory T cell subsets (dated by TCRdb to 2015 to 2018). The paper's findings and limits, for the study overall: Naive repertoires, especially CD8, contained a few larger clonotypes, possibly memory cells re-expressing CD45RA.

No cognate antigen is known for these TCRs. The library was prepared using UMI-ligation and nested PCR. The sample was run on an Illumina MiSeq. To cover both TRBC1 and TRBC2, the beta constant-region primer consisted of an equimolar mix of two oligonucleotides. The ligated cDNA went through four rounds of PCR with nested alpha and beta constant-region primers together with the SP2 primer. TCRdb's own reprocessing of the public reads used fastp at Q25 and MiXCR and kept productive beta chains. Rows merge per CDR3 protein into single entries with the most common DNA and genes. In this sample the table shows tens of thousands of distinct CDR3 sequences, approximately 10% of which occur a single time. The ten largest clones capture approximately 0.14% of the sample. Material for sequencing was naive CD4+ T cells from blood. This specimen's cell subset or site label, interpreted: naive T cells, CD45RA high CD27+. These receptor sequences come from a human donor in good health.

This clonotype has ten or more counts. The chain recombines TRBV7-2 with TRBJ2-5, with TRBD2 identical over 8 bases. V dropped 1 base and J dropped 4; count of bases not matched to a gene: 2. The germline V gene has CDR1 SGHTA and CDR2 FQGNSA. This CDR3 has 14 amino acids. The CDR3 spells CASSLVLAGETQYF. The CDR3 bases are TGTGCCAGCAGCTTAGTCCTAGCGGGAGAGACCCAGTACTTC.

V gene TRBV12-3 or TRBV12-4 combines with J gene TRBJ2-1, with 7 nucleotides matching TRBD2. The V gene end was trimmed by 6 bases and the J gene end by 5 bases; junction bases not matched to a gene: 16. The CDR3 runs 17 residues. The CDR3 reads CASSSTSTSLGNNEQFF. DNA for the CDR3: TGTGCCAGCAGCTCCACCTCGACTAGCTTGGGGAACAATGAGCAGTTCTTC.

The chain uses TRBV11-2 and TRBJ2-7; D perhaps matches TRBD2 (6 bases). The germline V and J ends were trimmed by 5 bases and 9 bases, with 17 bases remaining between them. Per germline, CDR1 SGHAT and CDR2 FQNNGV. This CDR3 spans 13 amino acids. The CDR3 coding sequence is TGTGCCAGCAGCACTGGGACTCGGAATGCGCAGTACTTC. Amino acid sequence: CASSTGTRNAQYF.

This clonotype was counted a few times. J is TRBJ1-1 and V is TRBV3-1; D is possibly TRBD1 (5 bases). The CDR3 length is 13 residues. The ends were cut back, 4 bases at V and 4 bases at J, with 10 bases in the middle. Germline-derived CDR1 and CDR2 are LGHDT and YNNKEL (reference sequence). CDR3 in amino acids: CASSPGRATEAFF. In DNA, the CDR3 is TGTGCCAGCAGCCCAGGCAGGGCCACTGAAGCTTTCTTT.

The chain couples TRBV10-3 to TRBJ2-7; the D call may be TRBD1 or TRBD2 (5 bases each). In germline, CDR1 is ENHRY, CDR2 SYGVKD. The length of the CDR3 is 15 residues. Between the trimmed V and J ends, which lost 5 bases and 0 bases, there was a span of 14 bases. Here the CDR3 reads CAISPGTASSYEQYF. CDR3 coding DNA: TGTGCCATCAGTCCCGGGACCGCCAGCTCCTACGAGCAGTACTTC.

This clonotype was recorded a few times. The chain couples TRBV12-3 or TRBV12-4 to TRBJ2-1, with 9 bases matching TRBD2. V shed 6 bases and J 3 bases; nucleotides not matched to a gene: 12. This CDR3 contains 17 residues. Written as DNA, the CDR3 is TGTGCCAGCAGCCTTACGGCACTAGCGGGTCTCTACAATGAGCAGTTCTTC. Protein: CASSLTALAGLYNEQFF.

The gene calls are TRBV19 and TRBJ1-2; weak D call: TRBD1 (6 bases). CDR3 size: 13 residues. Trimming removed 3 bases from V and 2 bases from J, with 7 bases in between. Germline CDR1 is LNHDA and CDR2 is SQIVND (reference sequence). Here the CDR3 DNA reads TGTGCCAGTAGTATTCAGGGGAACTATGGCTACACCTTC. The encoded protein is CASSIQGNYGYTF.

This clonotype has more than one count but fewer than ten. The chain couples TRBV3-1 to TRBJ2-1; D gene ambiguous. Trimming took off 7 bases at V and 7 bases at J, with 8 bases between the two ends. The CDR3 is 11 amino acids. Per the germline V gene, CDR1 is LGHDT and CDR2 is YNNKEL (reference sequence). The CDR3 region has the DNA TGTGCCAGCAAACTTCGGAATGAGCAGTTCTTC. Translated, it gives CASKLRNEQFF.

The genes are TRBV12-3 or TRBV12-4 and TRBJ2-6; D not resolved. The CDR3 extends over 13 amino acids. V was trimmed by 9 bases and J by 0 bases, leaving 6 bases between them. The DNA of the CDR3 is TGTGCCAGTCGTGCCTCTGGGGCCAACGTCCTGACTTTC. As protein: CASRASGANVLTF.

This chain links TRBV7-8 with TRBJ1-4, with D possibly being TRBD1 (5 bases). The CDR3 has 16 residues. In germline, CDR1 is SGHVS, CDR2 FQNEAQ. Trimming removed 5 bases from V and 3 bases from J, with 16 bases in between. CDR3 bases: TGTGCCAGCAGCGGCCGGTTCGGGGGGTCTAATGAAAAACTGTTTTTT. It is translated as CASSGRFGGSNEKLFF.

This clonotype was picked up a small number of times. The chain is built from TRBV6-1 and TRBJ2-3; 7 bases are a match to TRBD1. V shed 6 bases and J 4 bases; nucleotides not matched to a gene: 10. The CDR3 spans 15 residues. Per germline, CDR1 MNHNS and CDR2 SASEGT. CDR3 sequence reads: CASSPRQGRADTQYF. DNA for the CDR3: TGTGCCAGCAGCCCCAGACAGGGACGGGCAGATACGCAGTATTTT.

This clonotype was seen at least ten times. The gene calls are TRBV5-1 and TRBJ2-1; possibly TRBD1 for D (5 bases). The germline gives CDR1 SGHRS, CDR2 YFSETQ. The germline V and J ends were trimmed by 4 bases and 9 bases, with 14 bases remaining between them. The CDR3 contains 13 residues. This CDR3 is CASSLAGFSEQFF. DNA of the CDR3: TGCGCCAGCAGCCTGGCAGGGTTTTCTGAGCAGTTCTTC.

The V gene is TRBV12-3 or TRBV12-4, the J gene TRBJ2-1, with D possibly matching TRBD2 (5 bases). Trimming took off 2 bases at V and 4 bases at J, with 12 bases between the two ends. The CDR3 covers 15 residues. This chain's CDR3 is CASSLTGKGYNEQFF. In nucleotides, the CDR3 is TGTGCCAGCAGTTTAACGGGAAAAGGGTACAATGAGCAGTTCTTC.

V gene TRBV6-6 combines with J gene TRBJ2-3; D not certain. Germline CDR1 and CDR2: MNHNY and SVGAGI (reference sequence). This CDR3 has 12 amino acids. Trimming pared 2 bases from V and 14 bases from J, leaving 14 bases between. CDR3 nucleotide sequence: TGTGCCAGCAGTTACCTTCCCAGGAATCCGTATTTT. It translates to CASSYLPRNPYF.

J is TRBJ1-4 and V is TRBV4-3, with a possible D match to TRBD1 (5 bases). Germline V gives CDR1 LGHNA, CDR2 YSLEER. The V and J ends lost 4 bases and 7 bases respectively, with 22 bases between them. The CDR3 is 17 amino acids. CDR3: CASSPEWGVGFAEKLFF. CDR3 in DNA: TGCGCCAGCAGCCCCGAATGGGGGGTAGGTTTTGCTGAAAAACTGTTTTTT.

The V call is TRBV6-6, the J call TRBJ2-5, with no clear D. Germline lookup yields CDR1 MNHNY and CDR2 SVGAGI (reference sequence). Trimming shortened V by 1 base and J by 7 bases, and 4 bases separated the two germline ends. The CDR3 runs 11 residues. CDR3 loop: CASSYLGTQYF. The CDR3 coding sequence is TGTGCCAGCAGTTACTTGGGGACCCAGTACTTC.

There are a few counts of this clonotype. V usage is TRBV12-3 or TRBV12-4 and J usage is TRBJ2-3, with TRBD2 identical over 8 bases. With 5 bases clipped from V and 8 bases from J, the junction kept 15 bases outside the gene matches. The CDR3 totals 16 residues. The CDR3 region is CASSRAGVTVTGTQYF. The CDR3 DNA is TGTGCCAGCAGTCGAGCGGGGGTGACGGTTACGGGTACGCAGTATTTT.

This clonotype was counted only a few times. V and J are TRBV27 and TRBJ1-1, with a tentative D call TRBD1 (5 bases). V was clipped by 4 bases and J by 1 base, with 10 bases between them. CDR3 length: 14 amino acids. Germline CDR1 and CDR2: MNHEY and SMNVEV (reference sequence). The CDR3 nucleotides are TGTGCCAGCAGTTACCGGGGGGAGAACACTGAAGCTTTCTTT. As protein: CASSYRGENTEAFF.

This sequence joins TRBV30 and TRBJ1-1; weak D call: TRBD1 (5 bases). The CDR3 covers 13 residues. Trimming pared 3 bases from V and 0 bases from J, leaving 8 bases between. Germline-derived CDR1 and CDR2 are GTSNPN and SVGIG (reference sequence). The DNA for the CDR3 is TGTGCCTGGAGGCAGGGCGTGAACACTGAAGCTTTCTTT. Its translation is CAWRQGVNTEAFF.

CDR3 bases: TGTGCCAGCAGCGCCGGTAGTGATTGGCCCCAGCATTTT. Translating it yields CASSAGSDWPQHF. This rearrangement joins TRBV9 to TRBJ1-5; D is ambiguous. Trimming stripped 3 bases from V and 9 bases from J, with 13 bases between. Germline CDR1 SGDLS, CDR2 YYNGEE. The CDR3 consists of 13 residues.

V is TRBV4-3 and J is TRBJ1-5; no definite D call. Germline assignment: CDR1 LGHNA and CDR2 YSLEER. Deletions cut 0 bases from V and 2 bases from J, with 5 bases between. The CDR3 totals 14 residues. Here the CDR3 reads CASSQDMGNQPQHF. DNA for the CDR3: TGCGCCAGCAGCCAAGATATGGGCAATCAGCCCCAGCATTTT.